The source of this T cell receptor (beta chain) is a study of cytomegalovirus exposure and HLA in healthy donors. Healthy bone marrow donors supplied every sample. Donors showed nominal health when sampled, although they likely had unrecorded immune exposures. A word on this clone: Its antigen is unidentified.

Both 60 Vbeta primers and 13 Jbeta primers went into the PCR. The protocol was immunoSEQ multiplex PCR, while the TCRdb copy is restricted to in-frame clones and leaves out a portion. Among more than 95,000 clones listed, 10% to 13% were seen once. Germline CDR1 and CDR2: MNHEY and SVGAGI. V lost 2 bases, J lost 4 bases, and 18 bases lay in between. The CDR3 covers 16 residues. The study, taken as a whole, reports: The listing of 150 to 200 TCR beta chains classed them as cytomegalovirus-associated. An analysis done earlier found most TCR beta V segments productive about 87% or about 30% of the time.

The sequencing sample was made of PBMCs. This sequence joins TRBV6-5 and TRBJ2-7; maybe TRBD2 (6 bases). This receptor was identified in a woman between 18 and 29 years old in good health and CMV-seropositive. CDR3 sequence: CASSYRWGEVWYEQYF. The CDR3 coding sequence is TGTGCCAGCAGTTACCGGTGGGGGGAGGTCTGGTACGAGCAGTACTTC.